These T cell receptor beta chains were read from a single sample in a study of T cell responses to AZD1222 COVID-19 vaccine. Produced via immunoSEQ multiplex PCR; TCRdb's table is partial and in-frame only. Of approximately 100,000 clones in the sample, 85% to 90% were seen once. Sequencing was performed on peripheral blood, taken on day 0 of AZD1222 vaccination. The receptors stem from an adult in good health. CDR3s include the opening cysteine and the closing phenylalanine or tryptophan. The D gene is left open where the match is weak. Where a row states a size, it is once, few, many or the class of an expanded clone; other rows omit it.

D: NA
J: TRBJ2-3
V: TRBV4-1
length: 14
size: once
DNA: TGCGCCAGCAGCCAAGCGCCGGGGAGAGATACGCAGTATTTT
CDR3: CASSQAPGRDTQYF

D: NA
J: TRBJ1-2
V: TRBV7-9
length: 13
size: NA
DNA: TGTGCCAGCAGCTTTGACAGCGAGTATGGCTACACCTTC
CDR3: CASSFDSEYGYTF

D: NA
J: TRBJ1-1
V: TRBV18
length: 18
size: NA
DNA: TGTGCCAGCTCACCAAAAGGATTAGGGCAGGGCAGGGGCACTGAAGCTTTCTTT
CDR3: CASSPKGLGQGRGTEAFF

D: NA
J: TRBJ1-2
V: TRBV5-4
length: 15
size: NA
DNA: TGTGCCAGCAGCTTGAGGGGCCAGGGAAACTATGGCTACACCTTC
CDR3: CASSLRGQGNYGYTF

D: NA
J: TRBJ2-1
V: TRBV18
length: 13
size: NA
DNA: TGTGCCAGCTCACCAGACGGGTATGGTGAGCAGTTCTTC
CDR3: CASSPDGYGEQFF

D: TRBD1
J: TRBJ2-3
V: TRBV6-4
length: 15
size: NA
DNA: TGTGCCAGCAGTGACGGGACAGGGGGCACAGATACGCAGTATTTT
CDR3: CASSDGTGGTDTQYF

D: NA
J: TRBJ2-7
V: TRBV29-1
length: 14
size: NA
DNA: TGCAGCGTTGAAGGAGGGCCAGGGACTCGCGAGCAGTACTTC
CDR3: CSVEGGPGTREQYF

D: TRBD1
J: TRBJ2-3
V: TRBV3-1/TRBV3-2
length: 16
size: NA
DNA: TGTGCCAGCAGCCAAGCCGGGACAGGGCGTACAGATACGCAGTATTTT
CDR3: CASSQAGTGRTDTQYF

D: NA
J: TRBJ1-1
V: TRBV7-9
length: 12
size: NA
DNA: TGTGCCAGCAGCTGGGGGGAGGACAAAGCTTTCTTT
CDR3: CASSWGEDKAFF

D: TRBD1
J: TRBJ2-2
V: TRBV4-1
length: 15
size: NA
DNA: TGCGCCAGCAGCCAACTGCCACAGGGGACCGGGGAGCTGTTTTTT
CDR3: CASSQLPQGTGELFF

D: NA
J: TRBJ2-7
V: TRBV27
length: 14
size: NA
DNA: TGTGCCAGCAGTTTATCGGGGGGGCGGAACGAGCAGTACTTC
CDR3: CASSLSGGRNEQYF

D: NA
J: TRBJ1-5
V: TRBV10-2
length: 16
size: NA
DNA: TGCGCCAGCAGTGAGTCGGGGGGGATGGTCAATCAGCCCCAGCATTTT
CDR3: CASSESGGMVNQPQHF

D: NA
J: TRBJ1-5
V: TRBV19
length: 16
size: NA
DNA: TGTGCCAGTAGTATTTTATTCAGGGGACAAAATCAGCCCCAGCATTTT
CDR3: CASSILFRGQNQPQHF

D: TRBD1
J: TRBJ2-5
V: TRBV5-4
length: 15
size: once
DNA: TGTGCCAGCAGCCCGGGACAGATGAGGACAGAGACCCAGTACTTC
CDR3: CASSPGQMRTETQYF

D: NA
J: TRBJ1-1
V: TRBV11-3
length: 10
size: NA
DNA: TGTGCCAGCCCCCTAGGGAAAGCTTTCTTT
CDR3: CASPLGKAFF

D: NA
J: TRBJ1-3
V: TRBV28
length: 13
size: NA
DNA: TGTGCCGCCGGGGGGCCCTCTGGAAACACCATATATTTT
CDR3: CAAGGPSGNTIYF

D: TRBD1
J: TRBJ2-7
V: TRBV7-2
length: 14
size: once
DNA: TGTGCCAGCAGCCCCGGGACAGGGTTAGGCGAGCAGTACTTC
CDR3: CASSPGTGLGEQYF

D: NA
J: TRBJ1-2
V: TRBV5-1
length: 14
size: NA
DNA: TGCGCCAGCAGCTCGGGAACCCACTCCTATGGCTACACCTTC
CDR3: CASSSGTHSYGYTF

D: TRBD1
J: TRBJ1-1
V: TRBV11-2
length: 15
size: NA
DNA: TGTGCCAGCAGCTTTTGGGACAGGGGGAACACTGAAGCTTTCTTT
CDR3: CASSFWDRGNTEAFF

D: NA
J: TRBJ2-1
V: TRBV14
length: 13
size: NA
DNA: TGTGCCAGCAGCCAAGACTCCTACAATGAGCAGTTCTTC
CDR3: CASSQDSYNEQFF

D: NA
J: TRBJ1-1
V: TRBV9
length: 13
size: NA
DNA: TGTGCCAGCAGCGTAATGATGAACACTGAAGCTTTCTTT
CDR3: CASSVMMNTEAFF

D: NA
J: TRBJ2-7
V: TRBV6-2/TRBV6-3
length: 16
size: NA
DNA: TGTGCCAGCAGTTACTCGAGCTCCCTGTCCGCTTACGAGCAGTACTTC
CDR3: CASSYSSSLSAYEQYF

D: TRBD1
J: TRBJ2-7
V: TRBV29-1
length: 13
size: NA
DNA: TGCAGCGTTGTGGGGACAGGGGGATACGAGCAGTACTTC
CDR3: CSVVGTGGYEQYF

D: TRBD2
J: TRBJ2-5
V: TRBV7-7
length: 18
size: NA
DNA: TGTGCTAGCAGCTTAGCGGCTAGCGGGGGGGCTATACAAGAGACCCAGTACTTC
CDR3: CASSLAASGGAIQETQYF

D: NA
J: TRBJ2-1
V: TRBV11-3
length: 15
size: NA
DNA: TGTGCCAGCAGCAAGACCGCTAGCTCCTACAATGAGCAGTTCTTC
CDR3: CASSKTASSYNEQFF

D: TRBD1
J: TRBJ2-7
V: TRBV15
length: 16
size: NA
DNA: TGTGCCACCAGCAGAGATTGGGGACAGGGTCGGGGAGAGCAGTACTTC
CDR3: CATSRDWGQGRGEQYF

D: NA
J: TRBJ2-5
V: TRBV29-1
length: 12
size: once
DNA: TGCAGCGTTGATTTATTGCGCGAGACCCAGTACTTC
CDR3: CSVDLLRETQYF

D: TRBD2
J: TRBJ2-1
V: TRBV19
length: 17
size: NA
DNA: TGTGCCAGTAGTAACCGAGGCGGGGGGAGCTCCTACAATGAGCAGTTCTTC
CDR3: CASSNRGGGSSYNEQFF

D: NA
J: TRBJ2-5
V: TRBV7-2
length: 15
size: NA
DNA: TGTGCCACCAAACAAGGACCGGGGGAGTTATCGACCCAGTACTTC
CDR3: CATKQGPGELSTQYF

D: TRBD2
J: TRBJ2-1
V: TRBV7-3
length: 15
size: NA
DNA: TGTGCCAGCAGCTTAGAACTAGCGGGGTACAATGAGCAGTTCTTC
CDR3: CASSLELAGYNEQFF

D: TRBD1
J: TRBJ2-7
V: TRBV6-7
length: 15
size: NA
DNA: TGTGCCAGCAGTTCTCGACAGGGTGGGTATTACGAGCAGTACTTC
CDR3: CASSSRQGGYYEQYF

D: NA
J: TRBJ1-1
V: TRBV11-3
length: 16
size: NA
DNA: TGTGCCAGCAGCCCCAGCCCCAGGGGTAGGCGCACTGAAGCTTTCTTT
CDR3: CASSPSPRGRRTEAFF

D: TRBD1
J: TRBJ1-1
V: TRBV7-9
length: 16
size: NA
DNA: TGTGCCAGCAGCCCGACCCTCCAGGGGGCGTCGACTGAAGCTTTCTTT
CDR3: CASSPTLQGASTEAFF

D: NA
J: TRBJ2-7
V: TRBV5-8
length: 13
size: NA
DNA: TGTGCCAGCAGCTTGGGTCGGAATTTCGAGCAGTACTTC
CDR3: CASSLGRNFEQYF

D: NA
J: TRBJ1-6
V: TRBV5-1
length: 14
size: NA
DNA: TGCGCCAGCAGCTTGCAGGGGATAGATTCACCCCTCCACTTT
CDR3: CASSLQGIDSPLHF

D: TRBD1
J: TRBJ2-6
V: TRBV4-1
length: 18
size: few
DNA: TGCGCCAGCACCCCGGGACAGACCCTTAGCTCTGGGGCCAACGTCCTGACTTTC
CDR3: CASTPGQTLSSGANVLTF